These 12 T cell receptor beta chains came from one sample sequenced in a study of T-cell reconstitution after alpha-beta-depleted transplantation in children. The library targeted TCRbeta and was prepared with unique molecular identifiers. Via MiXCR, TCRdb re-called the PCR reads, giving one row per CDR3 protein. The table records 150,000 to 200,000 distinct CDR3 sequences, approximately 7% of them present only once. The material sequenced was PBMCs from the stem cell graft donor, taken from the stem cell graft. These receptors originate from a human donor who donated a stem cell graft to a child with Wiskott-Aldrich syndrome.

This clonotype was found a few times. This CDR3 is CASRGEWGRNTEAFF. CDR3 in DNA: TGTGCCAGCAGGGGGGAGTGGGGGCGGAACACTGAAGCTTTCTTT. The chain combines TRBV27 with TRBJ1-1; weak D call: TRBD1 (6 bases). V lost 6 bases to trimming and J lost 1 base, with 15 bases between them. CDR1 and CDR2 (germline): MNHEY, SMNVEV (reference sequence). The CDR3 spans 15 residues.

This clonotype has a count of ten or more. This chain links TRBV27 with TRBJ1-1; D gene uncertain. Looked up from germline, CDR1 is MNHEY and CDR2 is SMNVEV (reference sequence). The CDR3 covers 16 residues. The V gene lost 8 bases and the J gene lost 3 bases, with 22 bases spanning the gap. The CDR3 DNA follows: TGTGCCAGCCTTAAGCGATATGACCGGCCCGACACTGAAGCTTTCTTT. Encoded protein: CASLKRYDRPDTEAFF.

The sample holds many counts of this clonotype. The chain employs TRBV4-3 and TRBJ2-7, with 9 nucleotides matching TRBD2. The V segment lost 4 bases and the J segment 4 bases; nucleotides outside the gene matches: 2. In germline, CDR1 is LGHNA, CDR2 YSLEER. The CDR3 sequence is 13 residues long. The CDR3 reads CASSRTSGYEQYF. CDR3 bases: TGCGCCAGCAGCCGTACTAGCGGGTACGAGCAGTACTTC.

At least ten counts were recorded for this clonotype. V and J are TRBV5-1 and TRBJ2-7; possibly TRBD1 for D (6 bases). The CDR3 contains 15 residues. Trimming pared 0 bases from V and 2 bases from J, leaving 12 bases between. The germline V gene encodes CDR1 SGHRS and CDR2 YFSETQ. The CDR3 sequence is CASSLVTGLPYEQYF. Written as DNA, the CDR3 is TGCGCCAGCAGCTTGGTTACAGGGCTCCCCTACGAGCAGTACTTC. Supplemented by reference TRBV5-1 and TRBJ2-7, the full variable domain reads KAGVTQTPRYLIKTRGQQVTLSCSPISGHRSVSWYQQTPGQGLQFLFEYFSETQRNKGNFPGRFSGRQFSNSRSEMNVSTLELGDSALYLCASSLVTGLPYEQYFGPGTRLTVT.

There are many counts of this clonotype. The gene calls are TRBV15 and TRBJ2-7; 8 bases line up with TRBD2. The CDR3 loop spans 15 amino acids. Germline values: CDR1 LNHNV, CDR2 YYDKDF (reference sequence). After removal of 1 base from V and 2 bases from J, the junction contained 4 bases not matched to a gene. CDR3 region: CATSRGGLGTYEQYF. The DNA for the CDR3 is TGTGCCACCAGCAGAGGGGGACTAGGGACCTACGAGCAGTACTTC.

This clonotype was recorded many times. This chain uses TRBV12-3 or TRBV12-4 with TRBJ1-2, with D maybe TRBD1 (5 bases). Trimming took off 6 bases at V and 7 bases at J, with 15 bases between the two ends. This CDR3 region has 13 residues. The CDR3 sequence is CASRRDVLSGYTF. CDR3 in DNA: TGTGCCAGCAGGCGGGACGTTTTATCTGGCTACACCTTC.

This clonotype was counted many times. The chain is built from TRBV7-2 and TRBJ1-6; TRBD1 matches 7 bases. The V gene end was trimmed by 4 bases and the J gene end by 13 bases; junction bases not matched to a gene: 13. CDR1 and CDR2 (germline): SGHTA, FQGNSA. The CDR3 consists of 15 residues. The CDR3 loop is CASSSGGTELWPLHF. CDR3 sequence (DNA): TGTGCCAGCAGCTCAGGGGGGACAGAGCTATGGCCCCTCCACTTT.

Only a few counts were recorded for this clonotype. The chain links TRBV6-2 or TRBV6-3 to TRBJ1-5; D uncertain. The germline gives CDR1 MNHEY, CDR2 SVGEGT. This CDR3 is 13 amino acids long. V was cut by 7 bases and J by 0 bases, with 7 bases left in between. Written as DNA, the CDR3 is TGTGCCAGCACCCTATATAGCAATCAGCCCCAGCATTTT. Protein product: CASTLYSNQPQHF.

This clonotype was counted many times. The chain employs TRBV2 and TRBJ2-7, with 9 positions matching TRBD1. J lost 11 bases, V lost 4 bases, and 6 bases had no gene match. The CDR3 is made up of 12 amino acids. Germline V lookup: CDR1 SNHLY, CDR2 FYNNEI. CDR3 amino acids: CASSGDRGFKYF. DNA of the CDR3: TGTGCCAGCAGTGGTGACAGGGGGTTTAAGTACTTC. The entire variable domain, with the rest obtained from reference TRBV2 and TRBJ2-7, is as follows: EPEVTQTPSHQVTQMGQEVILRCVPISNHLYFYWYRQILGQKVEFLVSFYNNEISEKSEIFDDQFSVERPDGSNFTLKIRSTKLEDSAMYFCASSGDRGFKYFGPGTRLTVT.

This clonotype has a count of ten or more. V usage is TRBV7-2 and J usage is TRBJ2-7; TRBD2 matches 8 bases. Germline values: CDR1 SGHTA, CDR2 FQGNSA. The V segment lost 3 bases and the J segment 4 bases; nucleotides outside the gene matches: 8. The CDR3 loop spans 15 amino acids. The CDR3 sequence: CASSFIPLAVYEQYF. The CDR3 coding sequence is TGTGCCAGCAGCTTTATCCCACTAGCGGTTTACGAGCAGTACTTC.

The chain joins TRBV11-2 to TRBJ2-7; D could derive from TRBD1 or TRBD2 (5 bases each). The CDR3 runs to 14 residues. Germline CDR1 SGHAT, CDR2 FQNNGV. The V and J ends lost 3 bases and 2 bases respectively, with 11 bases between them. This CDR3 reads CASSLGVRAYEQYF. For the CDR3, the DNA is TGTGCCAGCAGCTTGGGGGTCCGGGCCTACGAGCAGTACTTC. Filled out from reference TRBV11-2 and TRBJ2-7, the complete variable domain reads EAGVAQSPRYKIIEKRQSVAFWCNPISGHATLYWYQQILGQGPKLLIQFQNNGVVDDSQLPKDRFSAERLKGVDSTLKIQPAKLEDSAVYLCASSLGVRAYEQYFGPGTRLTVT.

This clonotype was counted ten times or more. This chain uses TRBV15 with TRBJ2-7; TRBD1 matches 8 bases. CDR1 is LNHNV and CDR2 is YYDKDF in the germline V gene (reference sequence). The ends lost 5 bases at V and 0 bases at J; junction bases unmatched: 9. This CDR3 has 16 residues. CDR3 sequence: CATSAAWTGSSYEQYF. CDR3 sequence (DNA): TGTGCCACCAGCGCCGCCTGGACAGGGAGCTCCTACGAGCAGTACTTC.